These T cell receptor beta chains were read from a single sample in a study of molecular identifiers for immune sequencing clone quantification. TCRdb re-called the PCR reads through MiXCR, storing one row per CDR3 protein. The sample contains some 65,000 distinct CDR3 sequences, about 18% of which appear only once. Input material: naive CD8+ T cells from blood, with Jurkat cell RNA spiked in. The source is a human donor in good health. Some libraries in this study had Jurkat cell RNA spiked in. The conserved cysteine and the conserved F or W are not part of the CDR3 here. Fields, in order: CDR3 protein, J gene, V gene.

ASSLGGLAQETQY	TRBJ2-5	TRBV7-9
ASSSTTTGTGRNEQY	TRBJ2-7	TRBV5-1
ASSLSAGGPETQY	TRBJ2-5	TRBV5-6
ASSHPLAGRSTDTQY	TRBJ2-3	TRBV4-2
ASSLEQGPSYNEQF	TRBJ2-1	TRBV11-2
ASSLRAGEQC	TRBJ2-7	TRBV23-1
ASSGDGGYQPQH	TRBJ1-5	TRBV28
ASSQDWSQPEAF	TRBJ1-1	TRBV4-1
ASSVATARGADTQY	TRBJ2-3	TRBV9
ASSQANSYEQY	TRBJ2-7	TRBV4-1
ASSLVWGNTGELF	TRBJ2-2	TRBV7-2
SVPLASSYNEQF	TRBJ2-1	TRBV20-1
ASWGLVGDTQY	TRBJ2-3	TRBV28
SVEGSKGSFPSYEQY	TRBJ2-7	TRBV29-1
ASSPPTSANEQF	TRBJ2-1	TRBV9
ATSRVEGDQPQH	TRBJ1-5	TRBV15
ASSYSASGRAGVQEQF	TRBJ2-1	TRBV6-2/TRBV6-3
ASRVNTEAF	TRBJ1-1	TRBV27
ASSLVGGQGYYEQY	TRBJ2-7	TRBV5-5
SAGWDSPGNEQF	TRBJ2-1	TRBV20-1
ASSFGWSYEQY	TRBJ2-7	TRBV12-3/TRBV12-4
ASSHSPGHRYNEQF	TRBJ2-1	TRBV7-6
ASGGSGELF	TRBJ2-2	TRBV12-5
ASRTGTYSYEQY	TRBJ2-7	TRBV2
ASRRASIYEQY	TRBJ2-7	TRBV27
AGSLVGSGRGEQY	TRBJ2-7	TRBV27
SVVKSGQGYNEQF	TRBJ2-1	TRBV29-1
AISEDARLAGRLDTQY	TRBJ2-3	TRBV10-3
ASSRAGELF	TRBJ2-2	TRBV12-3/TRBV12-4
ASSIGQGAYEQY	TRBJ2-7	TRBV19
ASRLEAGGFNYGYT	TRBJ1-2	TRBV7-9
ASSPTGNEQF	TRBJ2-1	TRBV6-6
ASGGTGSNEKLF	TRBJ1-4	TRBV6-5
ASSQDRGGADEQF	TRBJ2-1	TRBV4-3
ATSSLAGGPNEQF	TRBJ2-1	TRBV15
ASSARTGVSYEQY	TRBJ2-7	TRBV13
ASSLAEGLSVYEQY	TRBJ2-7	TRBV5-6
ASSSTGTGPTDTQY	TRBJ2-3	TRBV28